This TCR beta chain was documented in a study of sequential checkpoint blockade in melanoma. Assay used: immunoSEQ multiplex PCR; TCRdb lists only in-frame clones, some missing. Here the sample spans approximately 13,000 clones, approximately 76% being singletons. The treatment was: randomized to nivolumab then ipilimumab (arm A) or the reverse (arm B). Sorted cells were live CD3+CD8+, lacking CD19 and CD56, from PBMCs. CDR3 length equals 13 residues. From germline, CDR1 is SGHVS and CDR2 FQNEAQ. The ends lost 6 bases at V and 11 bases at J; junction bases unmatched: 11. The material sequenced was CD8+ T cells sorted from blood (inferred from file names), taken from a patient given nivolumab and ipilimumab in sequence. This TCR was sampled from a human patient with melanoma. Some clones in this sample may be carry-over from other donors' samples. The V and J genes are TRBV7-8 and TRBJ2-5, with 8 nucleotides matching TRBD2. CDR3 in amino acids: CASRTGTRAEQYF. The CDR3 DNA follows: TGTGCCAGCAGAACCGGGACTAGAGCTGAGCAGTACTTC. The whole variable domain, remainder taken from reference TRBV7-8 and TRBJ2-5, is GAGVSQSPRYKVAKRGQDVALRCDPISGHVSLFWYQQALGQGPEFLTYFQNEAQLDKSGLPSDRFFAERPEGSVSTLKIQRTQQEDSAVYLCASRTGTRAEQYFGPGTRLLVL.